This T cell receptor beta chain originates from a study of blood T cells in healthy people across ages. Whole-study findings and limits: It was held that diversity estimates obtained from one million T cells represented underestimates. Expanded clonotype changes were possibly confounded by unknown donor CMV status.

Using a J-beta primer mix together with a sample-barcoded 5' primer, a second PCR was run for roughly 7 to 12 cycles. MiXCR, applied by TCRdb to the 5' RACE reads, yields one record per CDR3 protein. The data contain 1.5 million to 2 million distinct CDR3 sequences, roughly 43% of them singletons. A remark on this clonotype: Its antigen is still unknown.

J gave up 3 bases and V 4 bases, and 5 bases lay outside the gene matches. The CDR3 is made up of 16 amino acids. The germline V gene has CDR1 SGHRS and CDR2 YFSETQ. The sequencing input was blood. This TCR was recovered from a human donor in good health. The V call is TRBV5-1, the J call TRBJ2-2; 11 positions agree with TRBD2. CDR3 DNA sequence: TGCGCCAGCAGCCCCCTAGCGGGGGGAGACACCGGGGAGCTGTTTTTT. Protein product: CASSPLAGGDTGELFF.